This entry features one TCR beta chain sequence. V dropped 3 bases and J dropped 8 bases, with 23 bases sitting between them. CDR3 size: 17 residues. Germline V gene sequence: CDR1 SGHRS, CDR2 YFSETQ. The entry originates in a study of blood T cell repertoires in COVID-19. Study summary: COVID-19 samples from acute and convalescent phases originated in the United States, Italy and Spain. From T cells, B-cell-depleted T cells, or PBMCs came the material, which was cDNA or gDNA.

How the authors handled the data: Reference gene primer amplification yielded estimated nucleated cell counts. Profiled with immunoSEQ multiplex PCR; TCRdb holds only in-frame clones, not every one. Clonal size and the V and J genes are those of that table, whereas D and trimming came from the DNA. The table records more than 90,000 clones, approximately 85% of them present only once. V gene TRBV5-1 combines with J gene TRBJ1-4, with D possibly being TRBD1 (6 bases). What was sequenced was peripheral blood. This TCR came from a human donor in a cohort sampled during active COVID-19. The CDR3 region is CASSSKGVTGLSEKLFF. CDR3 nucleotide sequence: TGCGCCAGCAGCTCCAAGGGGGTGACAGGCCTAAGCGAAAAACTGTTTTTT.